This entry lists 17 T cell receptor beta chains sequenced from one sample in a study of read filtering for tumor transcriptome and immune sequencing. The library was built from approximately 400 ng RNA with molecular barcoded adaptors for alpha/delta and beta/gamma chains. TCRdb reprocessed the reads via MiXCR and lists one record per CDR3 protein. The sample carries 20,000 to 30,000 distinct CDR3 sequences, 20% to 25% recorded once. What was sequenced was a population of CD138-negative cells sorted from bone marrow. These receptors all come from a donor aged 40 or older with multiple myeloma.

As regards this clonotype: Relative to the germline gene, one junction end is altered; a read error may explain this. This chain joins TRBV5-1 and TRBJ1-1; D may be TRBD1 (5 bases). CDR1 and CDR2 (germline): SGHRS, YFSETQ. This CDR3 is 13 amino acids long. The CDR3 loop reads CASSWYGDAEAFF. The CDR3 bases are TGCGCCAGCAGCTGGTACGGGGACGCTGAAGCCTTCTTT. Full variable domain (remainder filled in from reference TRBV5-1 and TRBJ1-1): KAGVTQTPRYLIKTRGQQVTLSCSPISGHRSVSWYQQTPGQGLQFLFEYFSETQRNKGNFPGRFSGRQFSNSRSEMNVSTLELGDSALYLCASSWYGDAEAFFGQGTRLTVV.

This clonotype was observed at least ten times. V and J are TRBV3-1 and TRBJ1-1; D unclear. Trimming took off 3 bases at V and 6 bases at J, with 14 bases between the two ends. From germline, CDR1 is LGHDT and CDR2 YNNKEL (reference sequence). This CDR3 spans 14 amino acids. CDR3 bases: TGTGCCAGCAGCCAGCGAGGATCAGGAGCTGAAGCTTTCTTT. Translation gives CASSQRGSGAEAFF.

Regarding this clonotype: A much larger clone differs from this one at a single base, so this may be a read error. V gene TRBV28 combines with J gene TRBJ2-3, with TRBD2 matching over 10 bases. Germline lookup yields CDR1 MDHEN and CDR2 SYDVKM. The CDR3 loop spans 16 amino acids. The CDR3 loop reads CASSQAGGTSTDAQYF. In DNA form, the CDR3 reads TGTGCCAGCAGCCAAGCGGGAGGGACGAGCACAGATGCGCAGTATTTT.

On this clonotype: A far larger clone is only one base removed, so a read error is likely. V gene TRBV11-1 combines with J gene TRBJ2-7; D is undetermined. Looked up from germline, CDR1 is SGHAT and CDR2 is FQDESV (reference sequence). V lost 1 base and J lost 5, with 12 bases in between. There are 14 residues in the CDR3. In DNA form, the CDR3 reads TGTGCCAGCAGCTTAGGGTCTGTGTCCCACGAGCAGTACTTC. This codes for CASSLGSVSHEQYF.

Notes on this clonotype: At one end, the junction sequence differs from germline, possibly due to a read error. The chain combines TRBV28 with TRBJ2-1; D remains ambiguous. Per germline, CDR1 MDHEN and CDR2 SYDVKM. The CDR3 length is 13 residues. CDR3 nucleotide sequence: TGTGCCAGCATTAGGAGTGGGGATAGTGAGCAGCTCTTC. It translates to CASIRSGDSEQLF.

This clonotype was seen many times. This rearrangement joins TRBV5-1 to TRBJ2-1; D tentatively fits TRBD1 or TRBD2 (5 bases each). V gave up 4 bases and J gave up 2 bases, with 10 bases separating them. CDR1 is SGHRS, CDR2 YFSETQ, per germline. This CDR3 region has 14 residues. This CDR3 reads CASSLRDAYNEQFF. CDR3 nucleotide sequence: TGCGCCAGCAGCCTCCGGGACGCCTACAATGAGCAGTTCTTC.

Many counts were recorded for this clonotype. This rearrangement joins TRBV6-1 to TRBJ2-1; the D gene could be TRBD1 or TRBD2 (5 bases each). The CDR3 sequence is 15 residues long. Trimming left V 1 base short and J 4 bases short, with 11 bases between. CDR1 and CDR2 from the germline V gene are MNHNS and SASEGT. CDR3 region: CASSEGWGSYNEQFF. The CDR3 DNA follows: TGTGCCAGCAGTGAAGGGTGGGGGTCGTACAATGAGCAGTTCTTC.

This clonotype came up a few times. The rearrangement uses TRBV19 and TRBJ2-1; 12 bases line up with TRBD2. Trimming removed 5 bases from V and 7 bases from J; junction bases left unmatched: 12. Germline V gene lookup returns CDR1 LNHDA and CDR2 SQIVND (reference sequence). The CDR3 covers 17 residues. CDR3 protein: CASSFTLGLAGMNEQFF. CDR3 nucleotide sequence: TGTGCCAGTAGTTTTACCCTTGGACTAGCGGGGATGAATGAGCAGTTCTTC. The complete variable domain, with remaining parts taken from reference TRBV19 and TRBJ2-1, reads DGGITQSPKYLFRKEGQNVTLSCEQNLNHDAMYWYRQDPGQGLRLIYYSQIVNDFQKGDIAEGYSVSREKKESFPLTVTSAQKNPTAFYLCASSFTLGLAGMNEQFFGPGTRLTVL.

The table lists this clonotype with many counts. The rearrangement links TRBV12-3 or TRBV12-4 to TRBJ2-5; D remains ambiguous. V was shortened by 8 bases and J by 2 bases, with 9 bases between the two germline ends. This CDR3 spans 12 amino acids. The CDR3 coding sequence is TGTGCCAGCGGCCCGCGTCAAGAGACCCAGTACTTC. Its translation is CASGPRQETQYF.

V usage is TRBV29-1 and J usage is TRBJ2-1; 9 nucleotides agree with TRBD2. This CDR3 comprises 17 residues. Germline V gives CDR1 SQVTM, CDR2 ANQGSEA. V was clipped by 1 base and J by 3 bases; unmatched bases: 10. CDR3 loop: CSVEGYVGLANYNEQFF. The CDR3 coding sequence is TGCAGCGTTGAAGGATATGTAGGACTAGCGAACTACAATGAGCAGTTCTTC.

On this clonotype: It is likely a read error: a sequence one base away is far more abundant. The V call is TRBV20-1, the J call TRBJ1-6; 10 positions match TRBD1. Looked up from germline, CDR1 is DFQATT and CDR2 is SNEGSKA (reference sequence). This CDR3 contains 13 residues. The CDR3 DNA follows: TGCAGTGCTCCGGGACAGGGGATTACTGAAGCTTACTTT. This translates into CSAPGQGITEAYF.

This clonotype was recorded at least ten times. The chain is built from TRBV7-2 and TRBJ2-7; a weak D match, TRBD2 (6 bases). The ends were cut back, 3 bases at V and 2 bases at J, with 23 bases in the middle. Looked up from germline, CDR1 is SGHTA and CDR2 is FQGNSA. The CDR3 covers 18 residues. The CDR3: CASSFRPHPRGSPYEQYF. The CDR3 region has the DNA TGTGCCAGCAGCTTCCGTCCCCACCCGCGGGGTAGCCCCTACGAGCAGTACTTC.

The chain combines TRBV29-1 with TRBJ1-1, with TRBD1 as a possible D gene (5 bases). V lost 4 bases, J lost 1 base, and 22 bases lay in between. CDR1 is SQVTM, CDR2 ANQGSEA, per germline. The CDR3 spans 17 residues. CDR3 in amino acids: CSVVDLAKGIENTEAFF. The CDR3 bases are TGCAGCGTTGTGGACCTAGCGAAGGGGATAGAGAACACTGAAGCTTTCTTT.

This clonotype occurred many times. This rearrangement joins TRBV19 to TRBJ2-5, with D possibly being TRBD1 or TRBD2 (8 bases each). Germline values: CDR1 LNHDA, CDR2 SQIVND (reference sequence). Between the trimmed V and J ends, which lost 5 bases and 9 bases, there was a span of 19 bases. The CDR3 length is 14 residues. As DNA, the CDR3 is TGTGCCAGTAGTCTGACAGGGGAAGCGGGGGCCCAGTACTTC. Amino acids: CASSLTGEAGAQYF.

Comments on this clonotype: This likely traces to a read error, being one base from a far larger clone. This chain uses TRBV6-6 with TRBJ2-1, with 7 bases matching TRBD2. The J segment lost 7 bases and the V segment lost 4 bases, leaving 7 bases of the junction unmatched. Germline CDR1 is MNHNY and CDR2 is SVGAGI (reference sequence). The CDR3 length is 14 residues. The CDR3 protein is CASSFGTNWNEQFF. The CDR3 nucleotides read TGTGCCAGCAGTTTCGGGACTAACTGGAATGAGCAGTTCTTC.

In its sample, this clonotype was seen many times. V is TRBV11-2 and J is TRBJ2-1; maybe TRBD2 (6 bases). V shed 6 bases and J shed 3 bases, with 12 bases lying between them. CDR1 is SGHAT, CDR2 FQNNGV, per germline. This CDR3 has 14 residues. CDR3 protein: CASSTGVVYNEQFF. In DNA, the CDR3 is TGTGCCAGCAGTACGGGAGTCGTCTACAATGAGCAGTTCTTC.

Turning to this clonotype: A much larger clone differs by one base, so this may be a read error. The CDR3 reads CASSVQARTSGIHNGQFF. The DNA for the CDR3 is TGTGCCAGCAGCGTTCAGGCGCGGACTAGCGGGATCCACAATGGGCAGTTCTTC. The chain is built from TRBV5-6 and TRBJ2-1, with 12 bases lining up with TRBD2. Germline loops: CDR1 SGHDT, CDR2 YYEEEE. The CDR3 sequence is 18 residues long. The variable domain in full, completed from reference TRBV5-6 and TRBJ2-1, reads DAGVTQSPTHLIKTRGQQVTLRCSPKSGHDTVSWYQQALGQGPQFIFQYYEEEERQRGNFPDRFSGHQFPNYSSELNVNALLLGDSALYLCASSVQARTSGIHNGQFFGPGTRLTVL.